This TCR beta chain was profiled in a study of human T cells and chemical hapten exposure. The wider study: Variability of per-sample TCR yields stemmed mainly from small differences in pooled library volume.

This clonotype came up once. Antigen unknown. This likely comes from a read error, as the CDR3 has no conserved phenylalanine or tryptophan at its end. Within the library, unique molecular identifiers were attached to each individual cDNA molecule. As originally analysed: Counting gave a median of 95,638 TCRs per sample, with values ranging from about 23,224 to 690,600. Each CDR3 protein is one row after TCRdb ran MiXCR on the RACE reads. TCRdb, not the original authors, processed these V and J calls. The sample records fewer than 85,000 distinct CDR3 sequences, 7% to 9.5% being singletons. General observations from the study: TCRs whose frequency exceeded 1 in 1000 remained the same following DPC sensitization.

Time point defined: healthy volunteer bleed at 6 weeks. Before extraction, the whole blood was not fractionated, and total RNA was taken from it. Germline V gives CDR1 LGHDT, CDR2 YNNKEL (reference sequence). The CDR3 has 13 amino acids. V was shortened by 4 bases and J by 10 bases, with 16 bases between the two germline ends. This TCR derives from a female donor in good health. Some clones in this sample may be carry-over from other donors' samples. Sample: whole blood. The V gene is TRBV3-1, the J gene TRBJ1-1, with D unclear. CDR3 sequence (DNA): TGTGCCAGCAGCCCCGTACTTTATTGGGGAGCTTTCTCT. Protein: CASSPVLYWGAFS.